The rows below give T cell receptor beta chains drawn from one sample of a study of blood T cell repertoires in COVID-19. Some clones are missing from TCRdb's copy, which holds only in-frame ones; the method was immunoSEQ multiplex PCR. In the table there are around 180,000 clones, just under 80% of which are singletons. What was sequenced was peripheral blood. These TCRs come from a man aged 65 to 79 with active or convalescent COVID-19. Both conserved end residues are part of each CDR3. D genes are given only for firm matches. Clone size is given for some rows only: seen once, a few or many times, or a class if the clone is expanded.

J: TRBJ1-1
D: .
V: TRBV19
size: .
DNA: TGTGCCAGTAGTATGGGGACTTTTACTGAAGCTTTCTTT
CDR3: CASSMGTFTEAFF

J: TRBJ2-5
D: TRBD2
V: TRBV28
size: .
DNA: TGTGCCAGCAGTTCCTCCGGGGAGGGCGACGAGACCCAGTACTTC
CDR3: CASSSSGEGDETQYF

J: TRBJ2-1
D: .
V: TRBV28
size: .
DNA: TGTGCCAGCAGTCTGACTAATCGCAATGAGCAGTTCTTC
CDR3: CASSLTNRNEQFF

J: TRBJ2-5
D: .
V: TRBV7-8
size: .
DNA: TGTGCCAGCAGCTTACTCAAGACGCTAGGGGGGGGAGAGACCCAGTACTTC
CDR3: CASSLLKTLGGGETQYF

J: TRBJ1-2
D: TRBD1
V: TRBV7-2
size: .
DNA: TGTGCCAGCAGATTACCGGGACAGCCCTATGGCTACACCTTC
CDR3: CASRLPGQPYGYTF

J: TRBJ2-3
D: .
V: TRBV28
size: .
DNA: TGTGCCAGCAGTTTCTTCTCCGGGAGAACCACAGATACGCAGTATTTT
CDR3: CASSFFSGRTTDTQYF

J: TRBJ1-1
D: TRBD1
V: TRBV4-3
size: once
DNA: TGCGCCAGCAGCCAACGGGACAGAAAGAACACTGAAGCTTTCTTT
CDR3: CASSQRDRKNTEAFF

J: TRBJ1-6
D: .
V: TRBV5-1
size: .
DNA: TGCGCCAGCAGCTTAGAGGGAGGACGAAATTCACCCCTCCACTTT
CDR3: CASSLEGGRNSPLHF

J: TRBJ2-1
D: TRBD1
V: TRBV6-2/TRBV6-3
size: .
DNA: TGTGCCAGCAGTTTAGGACAGGGGCCTACTGAGCAGTTCTTC
CDR3: CASSLGQGPTEQFF

J: TRBJ1-4
D: .
V: TRBV19
size: .
DNA: TGTGCCAGTAGTAGGAGGGGGGGCGGCTATGAAAAACTGTTTTTT
CDR3: CASSRRGGGYEKLFF

J: TRBJ2-5
D: .
V: TRBV6-6
size: once
DNA: TGTGCCAGCACAGGGCTCCAAGAGACCCAGTACTTC
CDR3: CASTGLQETQYF

J: TRBJ1-6
D: .
V: TRBV27
size: .
DNA: TGTGCCAGCAGTTTATCCCCCCCGTCGACAAACAGTTATAATTCACCCCTCCACTTT
CDR3: CASSLSPPSTNSYNSPLHF

J: TRBJ2-5
D: TRBD2
V: TRBV30
size: .
DNA: TGTGCCTGGAGTGTGCAGCGGGAGTCGGCCCAGTACTTC
CDR3: CAWSVQRESAQYF

J: TRBJ2-7
D: .
V: TRBV18
size: .
DNA: TGTGCCAGCTCACCGAGTCAGAGCGCCTACGAGCAGTACTTC
CDR3: CASSPSQSAYEQYF

J: TRBJ2-3
D: TRBD2
V: TRBV6-5
size: .
DNA: TGTGCCAGCACCCGAGCGGGAGGGGGCACAGATACGCAGTATTTT
CDR3: CASTRAGGGTDTQYF

J: TRBJ2-3
D: TRBD2
V: TRBV3-1/TRBV3-2
size: once
DNA: TGTGCCAGCAGCCCCGGGACTAGCGCCGTCAGCCGCACAGATACGCAGTATTTT
CDR3: CASSPGTSAVSRTDTQYF

J: TRBJ1-1
D: TRBD1
V: TRBV4-2
size: .
DNA: TGTGCCAGCAGCCAAGAAGTAGCGGGACAGGGGTTTGCTGAAGCTTTCTTT
CDR3: CASSQEVAGQGFAEAFF

J: TRBJ2-2
D: TRBD1
V: TRBV6-5
size: .
DNA: TGTGCCAGCAGTTACTCGCGACAGGGGGCCGGGGAGCTGTTTTTT
CDR3: CASSYSRQGAGELFF

J: TRBJ1-1
D: TRBD1
V: TRBV18
size: .
DNA: TGTGCCAGCTCACCCAGACAGGGAAACACTGAAGCTTTCTTT
CDR3: CASSPRQGNTEAFF

J: TRBJ1-1
D: TRBD1
V: TRBV30
size: .
DNA: TGTGCCTGGAGCCCCTTGACAGGGAGAAACACTGAAGCTTTCTTT
CDR3: CAWSPLTGRNTEAFF

J: TRBJ2-7
D: TRBD2
V: TRBV29-1
size: .
DNA: TGCAGCGTAGAGACAGGGCGCGGGACTAGCGGGAGGGCCGGCGAGCAGTACTTC
CDR3: CSVETGRGTSGRAGEQYF

J: TRBJ1-1
D: .
V: TRBV4-2
size: once
DNA: TGTGCCAGCAGCCAAGATGGAGGGGAGGGCACTGAAGCTTTCTTT
CDR3: CASSQDGGEGTEAFF

J: TRBJ1-1
D: .
V: TRBV9
size: .
DNA: TGTGCCAGCAGCGTGGGACATTCGAACACTGAAGCTTTCTTT
CDR3: CASSVGHSNTEAFF

J: TRBJ2-7
D: TRBD2
V: TRBV14
size: .
DNA: TGTGCCAGCAGCCAAGAGTGGCCAGCGGGGGAGCAGTACTTC
CDR3: CASSQEWPAGEQYF

J: TRBJ2-1
D: .
V: TRBV30
size: .
DNA: TGTGCCTGGAGTGTTTGGGCAGGCAACAATGAGCAGTTCTTC
CDR3: CAWSVWAGNNEQFF

J: TRBJ1-2
D: TRBD1
V: TRBV6-5
size: .
DNA: TGTGCCAGCAGTTACGAGGAACAGGGGTTTATGGGTGGCTACACCTTC
CDR3: CASSYEEQGFMGGYTF

J: TRBJ1-6
D: .
V: TRBV27
size: few
DNA: TGTGCCAGCAGTCGCATCAGGGAAATGAGTTCACCCCTCCACTTT
CDR3: CASSRIREMSSPLHF

J: TRBJ2-7
D: TRBD2
V: TRBV13
size: once
DNA: TGTGCCAGCAGCTTAACTAGCGGGGGTTCTCCCTACTACGAGCAGTACTTC
CDR3: CASSLTSGGSPYYEQYF

J: TRBJ2-1
D: TRBD2
V: TRBV5-1
size: few
DNA: TGCGCCAGCAGCCGCGGCACCTCTAGCGGGGGGGCGTTATCAAATGAGCAGTTCTTC
CDR3: CASSRGTSSGGALSNEQFF

J: TRBJ2-2
D: TRBD1
V: TRBV4-1
size: .
DNA: TGCGCCAGCAGCCGGACCCGCCCGGGACAGGGAACCGGGGAGCTGTTTTTT
CDR3: CASSRTRPGQGTGELFF

J: TRBJ1-4
D: .
V: TRBV3-1/TRBV3-2
size: .
DNA: TGTGCCAGCAGCCAAAACCAGGGGAATAATGAAAAACTGTTTTTT
CDR3: CASSQNQGNNEKLFF

J: TRBJ2-7
D: .
V: TRBV6-5
size: .
DNA: TGTGCCAGCAGGACGACAGGTACCTACGAGCAGTACTTC
CDR3: CASRTTGTYEQYF

J: TRBJ1-2
D: .
V: TRBV11-2
size: few
DNA: TGTGCCAGCAGCACGGTCGCGTCGGGGGGTAATGGCTACACCTTC
CDR3: CASSTVASGGNGYTF

J: TRBJ1-6
D: .
V: TRBV2
size: once
DNA: TGTGCCAGCAGGGACATCAGGGGTCCTTCACCCCTCCACTTT
CDR3: CASRDIRGPSPLHF

J: TRBJ2-7
D: TRBD2
V: TRBV5-3
size: once
DNA: TGTGCCAGGGAAGGACTAGCGGGAGGGCCCTCCTCCTACGAGCAGTACTTC
CDR3: CAREGLAGGPSSYEQYF

J: TRBJ2-3
D: TRBD2
V: TRBV15
size: .
DNA: TGTGCCACCAGCGGCACTAGCGGAGGGGTCACAGATACGCAGTATTTT
CDR3: CATSGTSGGVTDTQYF

J: TRBJ2-7
D: TRBD2
V: TRBV4-1
size: few
DNA: TGCGCCAGCAGCTCCCGGGGGGGCTACGAGCAGTACTTC
CDR3: CASSSRGGYEQYF

J: TRBJ2-1
D: TRBD2
V: TRBV30
size: .
DNA: TGTGCCTGGAGTCTGTCCGGGGGGGTGAATGAGCAGTTCTTC
CDR3: CAWSLSGGVNEQFF

J: TRBJ1-5
D: .
V: TRBV12-3/TRBV12-4
size: .
DNA: TGTGCCAGCAGCCCGGGGGAAGGTCAGCCCCAGCATTTT
CDR3: CASSPGEGQPQHF

J: TRBJ1-1
D: .
V: TRBV18
size: .
DNA: TGTGCCAGCTCACCACCCGCAGGGGTGGACACTGAAGCTTTCTTT
CDR3: CASSPPAGVDTEAFF

J: TRBJ1-1
D: TRBD1
V: TRBV27
size: .
DNA: TGTGCCAGCAGTCCCCGGACAGGGAACACTGAAGCTTTCTTT
CDR3: CASSPRTGNTEAFF

J: TRBJ1-1
D: TRBD1
V: TRBV18
size: once
DNA: TGTGCCAGCTCTCCGGCGGACAGGAGAACTGAAGCTTTCTTT
CDR3: CASSPADRRTEAFF

J: TRBJ2-7
D: .
V: TRBV7-9
size: .
DNA: TGTGCCAGCGGGGCCTCCCGCTACGAGCAGTACTTC
CDR3: CASGASRYEQYF

J: TRBJ1-1
D: .
V: TRBV4-3
size: few
DNA: TGCGCCAGCAAGTGGGGGCCGAACACTGAAGCTTTCTTT
CDR3: CASKWGPNTEAFF

J: TRBJ2-4
D: .
V: TRBV19
size: .
DNA: TGTGCCAGTAGTATCAGAACACTAGAAGGCATTCAGTACTTC
CDR3: CASSIRTLEGIQYF

J: TRBJ1-6
D: TRBD1
V: TRBV25-1
size: .
DNA: TGTGCCAGCTCCCGGACAGGGGATTCACCCCTCCACTTT
CDR3: CASSRTGDSPLHF

J: TRBJ1-2
D: .
V: TRBV5-1
size: .
DNA: TGCGCCAGCAGCTTGGCAGGGTATGGCTACACCTTC
CDR3: CASSLAGYGYTF

J: TRBJ1-6
D: TRBD1
V: TRBV14
size: .
DNA: TGTGCCAGCAGCCCAGGGGGTAATTCACCCCTCCACTTT
CDR3: CASSPGGNSPLHF

J: TRBJ2-5
D: .
V: TRBV20-1
size: .
DNA: TGCAGTGCTTGTGCCGCGGGGCTTTCGGGGACCCAGTACTTC
CDR3: CSACAAGLSGTQYF

J: TRBJ2-1
D: .
V: TRBV2
size: few
DNA: TGTGCCAGCTACCGGGGAAGCTCCTACAATGAGCAGTTCTTC
CDR3: CASYRGSSYNEQFF

J: TRBJ2-5
D: TRBD2
V: TRBV5-1
size: .
DNA: TGCGCCAGCAGCAAGCAATGGGGGGGCCAAGAGACCCAGTACTTC
CDR3: CASSKQWGGQETQYF

J: TRBJ2-3
D: TRBD2
V: TRBV28
size: .
DNA: TGTGCCAGCAGTTTTGGACTAGCGGGAGGACCAGATACGCAGTATTTT
CDR3: CASSFGLAGGPDTQYF